This T cell receptor (beta chain) appears in the sequencing data of a study of T cells after yellow fever vaccination. Findings of the study overall: In FACS-sorted repertoires, abundant clonotypes from the bulk population could appear as contaminants. Weaker overall, the secondary response nonetheless peaked faster (day 5 versus 15).

TCRdb recomputed calls from the 5' RACE reads with MiXCR, one row per CDR3 protein. The sample lists 550,000 to 750,000 distinct CDR3 sequences; approximately 13% were seen once. V dropped 0 bases and J dropped 5; count of bases not matched to a gene: 4. The germline CDR1 and CDR2 sequences are ENHRY and SYGVKD. CDR3 length: 15 amino acids. There are a few counts of this clonotype. As yet, its antigen is unknown. Specimen: PBMCs, collected on the day of the yellow fever booster vaccination. This chain links TRBV10-3 with TRBJ2-5; 9 bases are shared with TRBD2. The clonotype was recovered from a man in his thirties or forties who received the YFV17D yellow fever vaccine. As DNA, the CDR3 is TGTGCCATCAGTGAGTCGGTTAGCGGGAGTGAGACCCAGTACTTC. Translation gives CAISESVSGSETQYF.